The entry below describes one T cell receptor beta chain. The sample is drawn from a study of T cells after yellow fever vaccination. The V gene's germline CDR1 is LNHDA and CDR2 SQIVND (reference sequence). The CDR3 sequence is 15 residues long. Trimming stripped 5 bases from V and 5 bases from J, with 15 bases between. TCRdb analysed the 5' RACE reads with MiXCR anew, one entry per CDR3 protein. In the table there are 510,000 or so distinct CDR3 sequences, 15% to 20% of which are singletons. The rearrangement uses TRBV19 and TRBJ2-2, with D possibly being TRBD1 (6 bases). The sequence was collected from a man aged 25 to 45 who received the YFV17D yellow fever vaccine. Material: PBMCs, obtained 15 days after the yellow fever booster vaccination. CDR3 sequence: CASSVQGLLTGELFF. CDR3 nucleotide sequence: TGTGCCAGTAGTGTCCAGGGGCTACTAACCGGGGAGCTGTTTTTT. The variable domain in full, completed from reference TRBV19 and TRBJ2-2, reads DGGITQSPKYLFRKEGQNVTLSCEQNLNHDAMYWYRQDPGQGLRLIYYSQIVNDFQKGDIAEGYSVSREKKESFPLTVTSAQKNPTAFYLCASSVQGLLTGELFFGEGSRLTVL.